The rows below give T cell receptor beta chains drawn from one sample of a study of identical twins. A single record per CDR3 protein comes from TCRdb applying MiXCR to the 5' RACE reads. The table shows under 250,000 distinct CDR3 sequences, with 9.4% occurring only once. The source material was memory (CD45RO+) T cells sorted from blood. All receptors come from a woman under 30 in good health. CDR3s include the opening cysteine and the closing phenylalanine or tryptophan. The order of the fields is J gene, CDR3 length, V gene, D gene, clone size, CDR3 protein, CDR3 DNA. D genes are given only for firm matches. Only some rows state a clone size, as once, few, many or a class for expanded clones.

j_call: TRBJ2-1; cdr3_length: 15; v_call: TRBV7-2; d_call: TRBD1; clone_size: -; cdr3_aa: CASSFWDRSHREQFF; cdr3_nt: TGTGCCAGCAGCTTTTGGGACAGGAGCCACCGGGAGCAGTTCTTC
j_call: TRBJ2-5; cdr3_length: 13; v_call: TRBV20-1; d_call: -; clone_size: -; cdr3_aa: CSARDIGQETQYF; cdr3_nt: TGCAGTGCTAGAGATATAGGGCAAGAGACCCAGTACTTC
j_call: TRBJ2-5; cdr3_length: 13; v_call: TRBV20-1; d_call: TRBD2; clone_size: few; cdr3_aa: CSARTSGMETQYF; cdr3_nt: TGCAGTGCTCGGACTAGCGGGATGGAGACCCAGTACTTC
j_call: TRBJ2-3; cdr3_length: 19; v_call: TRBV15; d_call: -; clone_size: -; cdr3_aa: CATSRDLGGGGLLTDTQYF; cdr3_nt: TGTGCCACCAGCAGAGATCTGGGGGGTGGCGGACTTCTCACAGATACGCAGTATTTT
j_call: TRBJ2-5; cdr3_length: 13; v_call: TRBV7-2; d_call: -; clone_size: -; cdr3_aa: CASRRNYQETQYF; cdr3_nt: TGTGCCAGCAGAAGGAACTATCAAGAGACCCAGTACTTC
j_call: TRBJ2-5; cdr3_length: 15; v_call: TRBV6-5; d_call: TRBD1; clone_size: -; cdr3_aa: CASSYLGTGQETQYF; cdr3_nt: TGTGCCAGCAGTTACCTTGGGACAGGCCAAGAGACCCAGTACTTC
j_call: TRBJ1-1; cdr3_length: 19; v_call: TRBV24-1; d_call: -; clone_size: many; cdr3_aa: CATSDLARLLISMNTEAFF; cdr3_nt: TGTGCCACCAGTGATTTAGCGCGGCTGCTGATTTCGATGAACACTGAAGCTTTCTTT
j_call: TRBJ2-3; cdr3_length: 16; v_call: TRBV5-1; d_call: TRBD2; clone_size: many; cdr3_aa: CASSLPSGGVEDTQYF; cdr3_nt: TGCGCCAGCAGCTTGCCTAGCGGGGGGGTGGAAGATACGCAGTATTTT
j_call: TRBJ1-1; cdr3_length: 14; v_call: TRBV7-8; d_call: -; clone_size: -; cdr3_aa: CASSLESSYTEAFF; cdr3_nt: TGTGCCAGCAGCTTAGAAAGCAGTTACACTGAAGCTTTCTTT
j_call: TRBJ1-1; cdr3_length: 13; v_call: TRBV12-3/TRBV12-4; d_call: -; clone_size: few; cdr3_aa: CAIQKQVNTEAFF; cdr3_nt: TGTGCCATCCAAAAACAGGTGAACACTGAAGCTTTCTTT
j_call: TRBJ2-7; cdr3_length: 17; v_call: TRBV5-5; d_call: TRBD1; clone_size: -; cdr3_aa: CASSSRPLTGLSYEQYF; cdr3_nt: TGTGCCAGCAGCTCCCGCCCCTTGACAGGGCTCTCCTACGAGCAGTACTTC
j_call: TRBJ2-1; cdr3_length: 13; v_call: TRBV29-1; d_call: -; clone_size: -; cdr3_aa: CSVFALRYNEQFF; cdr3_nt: TGCAGCGTTTTTGCCCTCAGATACAATGAGCAGTTCTTC
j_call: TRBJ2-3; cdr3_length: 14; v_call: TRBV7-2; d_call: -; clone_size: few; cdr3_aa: CASSLARAQDTQYF; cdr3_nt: TGTGCCAGCAGCTTAGCGAGGGCCCAAGATACGCAGTATTTT
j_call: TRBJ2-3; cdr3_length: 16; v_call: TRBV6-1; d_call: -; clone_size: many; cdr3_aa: CASSSPVSGYTDTQYF; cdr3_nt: TGTGCCAGCAGTAGCCCGGTTAGCGGATACACAGATACGCAGTATTTT
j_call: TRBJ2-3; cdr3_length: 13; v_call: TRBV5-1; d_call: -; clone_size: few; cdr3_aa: CASRFGSTDTQYF; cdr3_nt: TGCGCCAGCAGGTTCGGTAGCACAGATACGCAGTATTTT
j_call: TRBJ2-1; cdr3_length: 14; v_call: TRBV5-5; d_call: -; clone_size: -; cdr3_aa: CARSLGQLCNEQFF; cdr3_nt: TGTGCCAGGAGCCTGGGGCAGCTCTGCAATGAGCAGTTCTTC
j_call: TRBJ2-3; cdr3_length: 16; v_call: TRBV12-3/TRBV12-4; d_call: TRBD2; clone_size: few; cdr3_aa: CASSFGLAGALDTQYF; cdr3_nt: TGTGCCAGCAGTTTTGGCCTAGCGGGGGCCCTAGATACGCAGTATTTT
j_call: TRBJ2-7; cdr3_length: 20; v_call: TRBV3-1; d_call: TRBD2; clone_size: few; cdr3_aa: CASSQEADGLAAGGTYEQYF; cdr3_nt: TGTGCCAGCAGCCAAGAAGCGGACGGACTAGCGGCAGGGGGGACCTACGAGCAGTACTTC
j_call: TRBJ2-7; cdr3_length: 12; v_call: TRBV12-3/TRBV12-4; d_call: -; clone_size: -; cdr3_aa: CASSLATVEQYF; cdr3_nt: TGTGCCAGCAGTTTAGCCACGGTCGAGCAGTACTTC
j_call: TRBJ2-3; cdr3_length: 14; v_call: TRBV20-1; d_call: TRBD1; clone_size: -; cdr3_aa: CSARRDSYTDTQYF; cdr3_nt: TGCAGTGCTAGACGGGACAGTTACACAGATACGCAGTATTTT
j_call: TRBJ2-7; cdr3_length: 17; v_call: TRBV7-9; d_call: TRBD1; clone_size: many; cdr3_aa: CASSLNSGTGYYYEQYF; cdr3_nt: TGTGCCAGCAGCTTAAATTCCGGGACAGGGTATTATTACGAGCAGTACTTC
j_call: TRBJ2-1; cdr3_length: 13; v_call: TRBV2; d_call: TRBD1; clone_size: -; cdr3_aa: CASRKGQFNEQFF; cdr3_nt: TGTGCCAGCAGAAAGGGACAGTTCAATGAGCAGTTCTTC
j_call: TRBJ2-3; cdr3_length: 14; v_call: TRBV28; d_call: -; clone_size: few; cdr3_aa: CASRHRVNTDTQYF; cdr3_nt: TGTGCCAGCAGACACAGGGTCAACACAGATACGCAGTATTTT
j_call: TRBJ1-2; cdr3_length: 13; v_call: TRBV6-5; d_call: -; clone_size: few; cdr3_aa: CASSYGSVDGYTF; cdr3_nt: TGTGCCAGCAGTTACGGGTCAGTCGATGGCTACACCTTC
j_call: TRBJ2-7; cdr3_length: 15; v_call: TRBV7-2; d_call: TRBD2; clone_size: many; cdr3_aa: CASSLAPSGRYEQYF; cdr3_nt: TGTGCCAGCAGCTTAGCGCCTAGCGGGAGGTACGAGCAGTACTTC
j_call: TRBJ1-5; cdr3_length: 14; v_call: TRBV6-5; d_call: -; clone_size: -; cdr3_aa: CASSSGVYNQPQHF; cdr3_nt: TGTGCCAGCAGTTCAGGGGTATACAATCAGCCCCAGCATTTT
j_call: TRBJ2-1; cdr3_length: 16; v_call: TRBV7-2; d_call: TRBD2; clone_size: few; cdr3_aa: CASSFSPGGAINEQFF; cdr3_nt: TGTGCCAGCAGCTTCAGCCCCGGGGGGGCCATAAATGAGCAGTTCTTC
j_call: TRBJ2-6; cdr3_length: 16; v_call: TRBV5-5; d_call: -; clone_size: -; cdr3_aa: CASSLSLGAGANVLTF; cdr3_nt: TGTGCCAGCAGCTTGTCCCTAGGGGCTGGGGCCAACGTCCTGACTTTC
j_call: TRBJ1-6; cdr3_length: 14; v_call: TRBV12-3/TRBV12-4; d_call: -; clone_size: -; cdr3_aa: CASSMGRSNSPLHF; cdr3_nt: TGTGCCAGCAGTATGGGACGGTCTAATTCACCCCTCCACTTT
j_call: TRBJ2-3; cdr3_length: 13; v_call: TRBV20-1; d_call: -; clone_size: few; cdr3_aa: CSARSGGPHTQYF; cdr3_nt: TGCAGTGCTAGGTCCGGGGGGCCCCATACGCAGTATTTT
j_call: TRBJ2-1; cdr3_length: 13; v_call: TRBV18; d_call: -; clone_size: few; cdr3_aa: CASSPPSYNEQFF; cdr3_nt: TGTGCCAGCTCACCCCCTAGCTACAATGAGCAGTTCTTC
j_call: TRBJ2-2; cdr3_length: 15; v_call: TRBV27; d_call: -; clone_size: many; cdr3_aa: CASSYTTRLGGELFF; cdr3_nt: TGTGCCAGCAGTTATACGACCCGTCTGGGCGGGGAGCTGTTTTTT
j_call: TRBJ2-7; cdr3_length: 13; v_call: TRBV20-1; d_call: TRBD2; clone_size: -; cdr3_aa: CSASPAGIYEQYF; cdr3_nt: TGCAGTGCTAGTCCAGCGGGGATTTACGAGCAGTACTTC
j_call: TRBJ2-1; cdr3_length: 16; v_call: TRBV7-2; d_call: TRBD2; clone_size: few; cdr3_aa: CASSPWTSGGYNEQFF; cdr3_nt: TGTGCCAGCAGCCCCTGGACTAGCGGGGGGTACAATGAGCAGTTCTTC
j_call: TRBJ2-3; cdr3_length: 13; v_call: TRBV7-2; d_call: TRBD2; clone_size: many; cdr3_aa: CAGSSGNPDTQYF; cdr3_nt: TGTGCCGGATCAAGCGGGAATCCAGATACGCAGTATTTT
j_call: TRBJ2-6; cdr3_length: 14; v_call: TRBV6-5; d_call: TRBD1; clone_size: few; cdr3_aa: CASRYRGRANVLTF; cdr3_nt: TGTGCCAGCAGATACAGGGGAAGGGCCAACGTCCTGACTTTC
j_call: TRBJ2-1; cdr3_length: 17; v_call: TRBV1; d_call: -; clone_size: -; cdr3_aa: CTSSQGLAVYSYNEQFF; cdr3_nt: TGCACCAGCAGCCAGGGACTAGCGGTTTACTCCTACAATGAGCAGTTCTTC
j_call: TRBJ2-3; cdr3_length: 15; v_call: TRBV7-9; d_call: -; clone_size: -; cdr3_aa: CASSGPGTTTDTQYF; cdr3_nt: TGTGCCAGCAGCGGCCCCGGAACCACCACAGATACGCAGTATTTT
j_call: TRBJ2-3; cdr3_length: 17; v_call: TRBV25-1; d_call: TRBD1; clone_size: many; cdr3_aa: CASSEPGRGLHTDTQYF; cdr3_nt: TGTGCCAGCAGTGAGCCGGGCAGGGGGCTTCACACAGATACGCAGTATTTT
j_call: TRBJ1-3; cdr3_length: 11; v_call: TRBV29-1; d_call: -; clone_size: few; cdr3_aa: CSAYSGNTIYF; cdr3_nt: TGCAGCGCTTACTCTGGAAACACCATATATTTT
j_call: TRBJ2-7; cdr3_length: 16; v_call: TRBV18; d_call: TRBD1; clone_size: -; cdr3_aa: CASSLKVGTGHREQYF; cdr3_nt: TGTGCCAGCTCACTGAAGGTTGGGACAGGTCACCGGGAGCAGTACTTC
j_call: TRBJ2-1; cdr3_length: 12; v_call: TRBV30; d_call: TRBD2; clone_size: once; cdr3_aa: CAWRASGTSDFF; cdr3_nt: TGTGCCTGGAGAGCTTCCGGGACTAGCGATTTCTTC
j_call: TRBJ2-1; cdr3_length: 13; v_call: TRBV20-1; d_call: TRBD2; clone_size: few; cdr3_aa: CSATGTSSYEQFF; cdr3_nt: TGCAGTGCTACTGGGACTAGTTCCTATGAGCAGTTCTTC